The sequence of this TCR beta chain was determined in a study of human T cells and chemical hapten exposure. Study outcomes and limitations: Those TCRs sitting above 1 in 1000 frequency stayed the same with DPC sensitization.

TCRdb reprocessed the RACE reads via MiXCR and lists one record per CDR3 protein. The sample contains some 350,000 distinct CDR3 sequences, roughly 6.9% of which appear only once. Losses at the gene ends were 4 bases for V and 1 base for J; bases not matched to a gene: 9. CDR3 length: 16 residues. Germline assignment: CDR1 LGHNA and CDR2 YSLEER. This clonotype was seen repeatedly, ten times or more. Antigen specificity is unknown. Regarding time point: patch test 1, 2 weeks after DPC sensitization. Treatment: therapeutic diphenylcyclopropenone sensitization with weekly scalp DPC. The starting material was whole blood, obtained in connection with sensitization to the hapten diphenylcyclopropenone (DPC). This sequence originates from a woman aged 18-29 years with alopecia areata. Some clones in this sample may be carry-over from other donors' samples. The rearrangement uses TRBV4-3 and TRBJ2-7, with 8 bases lining up with TRBD1. CDR3 residues: CASSRGTGQGSYEQYF. The DNA of the CDR3 is TGCGCCAGCAGCCGCGGCACCGGACAGGGATCCTACGAGCAGTACTTC.